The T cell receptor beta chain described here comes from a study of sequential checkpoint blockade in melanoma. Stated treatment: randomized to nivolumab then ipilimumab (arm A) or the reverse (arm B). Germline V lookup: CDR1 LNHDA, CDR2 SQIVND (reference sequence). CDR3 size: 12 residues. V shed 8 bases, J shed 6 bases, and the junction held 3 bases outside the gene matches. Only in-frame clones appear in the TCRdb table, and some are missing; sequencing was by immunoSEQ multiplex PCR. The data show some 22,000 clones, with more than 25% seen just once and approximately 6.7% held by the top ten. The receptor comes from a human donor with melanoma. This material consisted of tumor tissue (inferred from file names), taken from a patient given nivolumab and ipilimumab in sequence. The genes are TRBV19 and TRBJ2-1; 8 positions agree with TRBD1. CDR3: CASFGQGNEQFF. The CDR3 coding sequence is TGTGCCAGTTTCGGACAGGGCAATGAGCAGTTCTTC. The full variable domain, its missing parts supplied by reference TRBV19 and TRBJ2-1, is DGGITQSPKYLFRKEGQNVTLSCEQNLNHDAMYWYRQDPGQGLRLIYYSQIVNDFQKGDIAEGYSVSREKKESFPLTVTSAQKNPTAFYLCASFGQGNEQFFGPGTRLTVL.